Listed below are T cell receptor beta chains from one sample, sequenced in a study of blood T cell repertoires in COVID-19. The protocol was immunoSEQ multiplex PCR, while the TCRdb copy is restricted to in-frame clones and leaves out a portion. The data show around 470,000 clones, 89% seen once. Sequencing was carried out using peripheral blood. These receptors originate from a man aged 18 to 29 with COVID-19, enrolled during active disease. Each CDR3 is given with its conserved first and last residue. Fields, in order: clone size, V gene, D gene, J gene, CDR3 DNA, CDR3 protein. A D gene is named only where the DNA matches it firmly. Clone size is shown for a subset of rows, as once, few, many or a class of expanded clone.

>NA|TRBV6-5|NA|TRBJ1-5
TGTGCCAGCAGCCCGGACAGAAATCAGCCCCAGCATTTT
CASSPDRNQPQHF
>NA|TRBV27|TRBD2|TRBJ2-7
TGTGCCAGCAGTTTTGTCTCAGCGGGAGGGTACGAGCAGTACTTC
CASSFVSAGGYEQYF
>NA|TRBV7-6|TRBD1|TRBJ2-7
TGTGCCAGCAGCTTGACCTCGGACAGGTTCTACGAGCAGTACTTC
CASSLTSDRFYEQYF
>NA|TRBV3-1/TRBV3-2|NA|TRBJ2-3
TGTGCCAGCACAGAGGCTAGGAGCACAGATACGCAGTATTTT
CASTEARSTDTQYF
>NA|TRBV5-5|NA|TRBJ1-1
TGTGCCAGCACCGGGGGTGTGGGCACTGAAGCTTTCTTT
CASTGGVGTEAFF
>NA|TRBV19|NA|TRBJ1-5
TGTGCCAGTAGTATGGCAGGTTATAGCAATCAGCCCCAGCATTTT
CASSMAGYSNQPQHF
>NA|TRBV20-1|TRBD1|TRBJ2-5
TGCAGCGGGACAGGCCAAGAGACCCAGTACTTC
CSGTGQETQYF
>NA|TRBV3-1/TRBV3-2|NA|TRBJ1-4
TGTGCCAGCAGCCAAGGAGTGGAAAAACTGTTTTTT
CASSQGVEKLFF
>NA|TRBV29-1|TRBD1|TRBJ1-5
TGCAGCGTCGCCTTGGGACAGTATCAGCCCCAGCATTTT
CSVALGQYQPQHF
>NA|TRBV30|TRBD1|TRBJ1-2
TGTGCCTGGAGAGTGACAGGGGGCTATGGCTACACCTTC
CAWRVTGGYGYTF
>NA|TRBV9|NA|TRBJ1-1
TGTGCCAGCAGCCCGAGGCCGGGCACTGAAGCTTTCTTT
CASSPRPGTEAFF
>NA|TRBV10-2|NA|TRBJ2-7
TGCGCCAGCAGCGAAGGGGGCTACGAGCAGTACTTC
CASSEGGYEQYF
>NA|TRBV19|NA|TRBJ1-2
TGTGCCAGTAGTATTGAGGGCAGCCTACGGGATGGCTACACCTTC
CASSIEGSLRDGYTF
>NA|TRBV18|TRBD1|TRBJ1-4
TGTGCCAGCTCACCGTCCCGGGACAGGGTCTCAAAACTGTTTTTT
CASSPSRDRVSKLFF
>NA|TRBV5-1|TRBD1|TRBJ2-2
TGCGCCAGCAGACAAACCGGGACAGGGGTTACCGGGGAGCTGTTTTTT
CASRQTGTGVTGELFF
>NA|TRBV19|NA|TRBJ1-1
TGTGCCAGTAGCGACAGAAACACTGAAGCTTTCTTT
CASSDRNTEAFF
>NA|TRBV6-6|TRBD1|TRBJ1-1
TGTGCCAGCAGTTACACGGACAGGGGCGGCCACACTGAAGCTTTCTTT
CASSYTDRGGHTEAFF
>once|TRBV5-5|NA|TRBJ2-3
TGTGCCAGCAACCCGGAAGGGGCAGGCACAGATACGCAGTATTTT
CASNPEGAGTDTQYF
>NA|TRBV10-2|NA|TRBJ1-4
TGCGCCAGCAGAGGGAGGGGAGGTGAAAAACTGTTTTTT
CASRGRGGEKLFF
>NA|TRBV27|NA|TRBJ2-7
TGTGCCAGCAGTTTCCAGGGGAGTACGGACGAGCAGTACTTC
CASSFQGSTDEQYF
>NA|TRBV2|TRBD1|TRBJ1-1
TGTGCCAGCTTCCGGGACAGGGTCCGCGGGGAAGCTTTCTTT
CASFRDRVRGEAFF
>NA|TRBV6-2/TRBV6-3|TRBD2|TRBJ2-3
TGTGCCAGCAGTTACCGGTTCGCGGGAGGGGAATCTAGCACAGATACGCAGTATTTT
CASSYRFAGGESSTDTQYF
>NA|TRBV5-4|NA|TRBJ2-7
TGTGCCAGCAGCACCCGCGGCAGGGATTACGAGCAGTACTTC
CASSTRGRDYEQYF
>NA|TRBV3-1/TRBV3-2|TRBD1|TRBJ2-7
TGTGCCAGCAGCCAAGAACAGGGGGATGTGGGCGAGCAGTACTTC
CASSQEQGDVGEQYF
>NA|TRBV7-6|NA|TRBJ2-1
TGTGCCAGCAGCCTCGTAGGGAGTGAGCAGTTCTTC
CASSLVGSEQFF
>NA|TRBV30|NA|TRBJ2-3
TGTGCCTGGAATCTAGATGAGAGTACGCAGTATTTT
CAWNLDESTQYF
>NA|TRBV5-1|NA|TRBJ2-1
TGCGCCAGCAGAGCAGGGGCTGGTGAGCAGTTCTTC
CASRAGAGEQFF
>NA|TRBV18|TRBD2|TRBJ2-1
TGTGCCAGCTCCCCGACTAGCGGGGGATACAATGAGCAGTTCTTC
CASSPTSGGYNEQFF
>NA|TRBV4-1|TRBD1|TRBJ1-2
TGCGCCAGCAGCCAGTGGGACAGGGGGCCCCTTGGAGACTATGGCTACACCTTC
CASSQWDRGPLGDYGYTF
>once|TRBV21-1|NA|TRBJ1-2
TGTGCCAGCGGGGGGTTGACAGCTCGCCGCTATGGCTACACCTTC
CASGGLTARRYGYTF
>NA|TRBV4-2|NA|TRBJ2-2
TGTGCCAGCAGCCAAGGATCCGGGGGAGTATCAGGGGAGCTGTTTTTT
CASSQGSGGVSGELFF
>NA|TRBV7-3|NA|TRBJ2-2
TGTGCCAGCAGCCTTGGACTTAAAACCGGGGAGCTGTTTTTT
CASSLGLKTGELFF
>NA|TRBV6-5|TRBD1|TRBJ1-6
TGTGCCAGCAGAAGCGCCGGGACAGGGCAATCACCCCTCCACTTT
CASRSAGTGQSPLHF
>NA|TRBV5-4|NA|TRBJ1-6
TGTGCCAGCAGCTGGGGACTGGAAGTTAATTCACCCCTCCACTTT
CASSWGLEVNSPLHF
>NA|TRBV5-1|NA|TRBJ1-1
TGCGCCAGCAGCCAGGGATACACTGAAGCTTTCTTT
CASSQGYTEAFF
>NA|TRBV2|NA|TRBJ1-5
TGTGCCAGCAGTACGGTACAGCAGCCCCAGCATTTT
CASSTVQQPQHF
>NA|TRBV19|NA|TRBJ2-3
TGTGCCACCGTCCAGGGTCCCACAGATACGCAGTATTTT
CATVQGPTDTQYF
>NA|TRBV7-3|TRBD2|TRBJ2-1
TGTGCCAGCAGCTGGACTAGCGGGAGTATTAATGAGCAGTTCTTC
CASSWTSGSINEQFF
>NA|TRBV19|NA|TRBJ1-5
TGTGCCAGTAGTATCGGGTCCAGGGGTAATCAGCCCCAGCATTTT
CASSIGSRGNQPQHF
>NA|TRBV6-5|TRBD1|TRBJ1-5
TGTGCCAGCAGTTCGGCAGGGGGTTACGATCAGCCCCAGCATTTT
CASSSAGGYDQPQHF
>NA|TRBV3-1/TRBV3-2|NA|TRBJ1-5
TGTGCCAGCAGCCAAGATCTTGGGCTCGATCAGCCCCAGCATTTT
CASSQDLGLDQPQHF
>few|TRBV4-1|NA|TRBJ1-5
TGCGCCAGCAGCCCACTTCACAGTGATGGAAATCAGCCCCAGCATTTT
CASSPLHSDGNQPQHF
>NA|TRBV11-2|NA|TRBJ2-5
TGTGCCAGCAGCACCACCGGGACTCATATAGAGACCCAGTACTTC
CASSTTGTHIETQYF
>NA|TRBV11-2|NA|TRBJ2-7
TGTGCCAGCAGCTTAGAGTACAGCTACGAGCAGTACTTC
CASSLEYSYEQYF
>NA|TRBV5-1|TRBD2|TRBJ2-1
TGCGCCAGCAGCCCCCGGACTAGCGGGAGTGTCTACAATGAGCAGTTCTTC
CASSPRTSGSVYNEQFF
>NA|TRBV7-2|TRBD1|TRBJ1-6
TGTGCCAGCAGCTACCGGACAGGCCGGAATTCACCCCTCCACTTT
CASSYRTGRNSPLHF
>NA|TRBV2|NA|TRBJ1-1
TGTGCCAGCAGCGAACTACAGGGACCCACTGAAGCTTTCTTT
CASSELQGPTEAFF
>NA|TRBV4-1|NA|TRBJ2-1
TGCGCCAGCAGCCAAGATGGGCCTCAGTTCTTC
CASSQDGPQFF
>once|TRBV24-1|NA|TRBJ1-2
TGTGCCACCAGTGATCCCTATTATGGCTACACCTTC
CATSDPYYGYTF
>NA|TRBV12-5|TRBD1|TRBJ2-2
TGTGCTAGTGTTCGAAGGACAGGGGGGACCGGGGAGCTGTTTTTT
CASVRRTGGTGELFF
>few|TRBV6-4|TRBD2|TRBJ2-1
TGTGCCAGCAGTGACTCCCTAGCGGGAGTGAATGAGCAGTTCTTC
CASSDSLAGVNEQFF
>NA|TRBV24-1|NA|TRBJ1-1
TGTGCCACCAGTCGAGGCACTGAAGCTTTCTTT
CATSRGTEAFF
>once|TRBV18|NA|TRBJ2-2
TGTGCCAGCTCACCACCGGGCAGGCACACCGGGGAGCTGTTTTTT
CASSPPGRHTGELFF
>NA|TRBV12-5|NA|TRBJ1-5
TGTGCTAGTGGTTTGGCAGGGGGCAATCAGCCCCAGCATTTT
CASGLAGGNQPQHF
>NA|TRBV24-1|TRBD1|TRBJ2-5
TGTGCCACCAGTGATCCCCGGACAGGAGCACAAGAGACCCAGTACTTC
CATSDPRTGAQETQYF
>NA|TRBV9|NA|TRBJ1-3
TGTGCCAGCAGCGTAGGGGCAGGGCACGGAAACACCATATATTTT
CASSVGAGHGNTIYF
>NA|TRBV28|TRBD2|TRBJ2-2
TGTGCCAGCAGGTCGGGAGGGAACACCGGGGAGCTGTTTTTT
CASRSGGNTGELFF